These 15 T cell receptor beta chains share one sample of origin, sequenced in a study of CD4 T cells in relation to SARS-CoV-2 and coronaviruses. The table came from immunoSEQ multiplex PCR; TCRdb's copy has only in-frame clones and leaves some out. The sample gives about 68,000 clones, approximately 95% of which show up once; approximately 0.21% is in the top ten. Unexposed donor CD4+ T cells date from about 2011-2019, before the COVID-19 pandemic. Sample: naive CD4+ T cells from PBMCs. Subset of the sample: naive CD4+ T cells isolated by negative enrichment. The receptor set was obtained from a human donor in good health.

The rearrangement links TRBV7-6 to TRBJ2-5; D is undetermined. V lost 4 bases, J lost 2 bases, and 17 bases lay in between. This CDR3 contains 16 residues. CDR1 is SGHVS and CDR2 is FNYEAQ in the germline V gene. DNA of the CDR3: TGTGCCAGCAGCTCAACTACAGCCGGATTTCAAGAGACCCAGTACTTC. As protein: CASSSTTAGFQETQYF.

V and J are TRBV4-3 and TRBJ1-2, with 10 bases matching TRBD1. Germline CDR1 reads LGHNA; CDR2 reads YSLEER. The V segment lost 4 bases and the J segment 10 bases; nucleotides outside the gene matches: 6. CDR3 length: 13 residues. In DNA, the CDR3 is TGCGCCAGCAGCCGGGACAGGGGTCATGACTACACCTTC. Translated: CASSRDRGHDYTF.

The chain links TRBV4-3 to TRBJ2-1; no definite D call. V was trimmed by 0 bases and J by 10 bases, leaving 22 bases between them. Germline CDR1 LGHNA, CDR2 YSLEER. There are 17 residues in the CDR3. The chain's CDR3 is CASSQDLGDGISTEQFF. The DNA of the CDR3 is TGCGCCAGCAGCCAAGATCTTGGCGACGGAATATCTACGGAGCAGTTCTTC.

The V and J genes are TRBV6-6 and TRBJ1-6; D call uncertain. Germline V lookup: CDR1 MNHNY, CDR2 SVGAGI (reference sequence). The CDR3 extends over 18 amino acids. Trimming pared 5 bases from V and 0 bases from J, leaving 17 bases between. CDR3 loop: CASSPSYGSSSYNSPLHF. Written as DNA, the CDR3 is TGTGCCAGCAGTCCCTCTTATGGGTCGAGCTCCTATAATTCACCCCTCCACTTT.

This rearrangement joins TRBV5-1 to TRBJ1-1; D might be TRBD1 (5 bases). The germline V gene encodes CDR1 SGHRS and CDR2 YFSETQ. The CDR3 extends over 15 amino acids. V was pared by 4 bases and J by 2 bases, with 15 bases between. The CDR3 DNA follows: TGCGCCAGCAGCCCCCGCGTAGGGGCTAACACTGAAGCTTTCTTT. As protein: CASSPRVGANTEAFF.

V usage is TRBV6-5 and J usage is TRBJ1-2, with D hard to call. The germline CDR1 and CDR2 sequences are MNHEY and SVGAGI. V lost 6 bases and J 7 bases, leaving 12 bases between the germline ends. The CDR3 sequence is 12 residues long. The CDR3 spells CASSRPGGGYTF. The DNA of the CDR3 is TGTGCCAGCAGCCGCCCGGGTGGTGGCTACACCTTC.

This chain joins TRBV9 and TRBJ2-1; D may be TRBD2 (5 bases). Germline CDR1 reads SGDLS; CDR2 reads YYNGEE. This CDR3 region has 14 residues. V was pared by 0 bases and J by 4 bases, with 8 bases between. The CDR3 DNA sequence: TGTGCCAGCAGCGTAGCGTCGGGATACAATGAGCAGTTCTTC. It encodes CASSVASGYNEQFF.

The CDR3 here is CASSLGLVASDTQYF. The DNA of the CDR3 is TGTGCCAGCAGCTTAGGCTTGGTAGCTTCAGATACGCAGTATTTT. V gene TRBV13 combines with J gene TRBJ2-3, with D unresolved. The CDR3 is 15 amino acids. V was trimmed by 0 bases and J by 4 bases, leaving 11 bases between them. Germline V gene data show CDR1 as PRHDT and CDR2 as FYEKMQ (reference sequence).

This chain connects TRBV29-1 to TRBJ1-2; maybe TRBD1 (5 bases). The CDR3 runs to 15 residues. Looked up from germline, CDR1 is SQVTM and CDR2 is ANQGSEA. V lost 1 base and J lost 2, with 14 bases in between. CDR3 sequence reads: CSVEGGRNFNYGYTF. DNA of the CDR3: TGCAGCGTTGAAGGGGGCAGGAACTTCAACTATGGCTACACCTTC.

The rearrangement joins TRBV9 to TRBJ2-4; maybe TRBD1 (7 bases). The CDR3 consists of 13 residues. Germline-derived CDR1 and CDR2 are SGDLS and YYNGEE. Trimming shortened V by 3 bases and J by 8 bases, and 12 bases separated the two germline ends. The CDR3 nucleotides read TGTGCCAGCAGCGGAGACAGGGAGGACATTCAGTACTTC. Its translation is CASSGDREDIQYF.

The J gene is TRBJ2-2, the V gene TRBV11-2; 16 bases align to TRBD2. J gave up 6 bases and V 5 bases, and 6 bases lay outside the gene matches. CDR3 length: 17 amino acids. The germline V gene encodes CDR1 SGHAT and CDR2 FQNNGV. Here the CDR3 DNA reads TGTGCCAGCAGCCCGGGGACTAGCGGGAGGGTTTCCGGGGAGCTGTTTTTT. Amino acids: CASSPGTSGRVSGELFF.

The rearrangement links TRBV28 to TRBJ1-2; 8 bases map to TRBD1. The germline V gene has CDR1 MDHEN and CDR2 SYDVKM. CDR3 size: 14 residues. The V and J ends lost 7 bases and 5 bases, in that order; junction bases with no gene match: 9. CDR3 sequence: CASNLGGQAYGYTF. The CDR3 nucleotides read TGTGCCAGCAATTTGGGGGGACAGGCTTATGGCTACACCTTC.

The chain recombines TRBV2 with TRBJ2-5, with TRBD2 matching 7 bases. This CDR3 has 13 amino acids. Losses at the gene ends were 5 bases for V and 3 bases for J; bases not matched to a gene: 3. Germline V gives CDR1 SNHLY, CDR2 FYNNEI. CDR3 protein: CASSPRGEETQYF. CDR3 sequence (DNA): TGTGCCAGCAGTCCCCGGGGGGAAGAGACCCAGTACTTC.

The rearrangement uses TRBV6-5 and TRBJ2-1; tentatively, D is TRBD2 (6 bases). Looked up from germline, CDR1 is MNHEY and CDR2 is SVGAGI. The CDR3 has 15 residues. V was shortened by 2 bases and J by 3 bases, with 11 bases between the two germline ends. The CDR3 bases are TGTGCCAGCAGTTACACCCGGACTAACTACAATGAGCAGTTCTTC. Amino acids: CASSYTRTNYNEQFF.

V and J are TRBV11-2 and TRBJ1-1; D not resolved. The V gene lost 3 bases and the J gene lost 3 bases, with 11 bases spanning the gap. CDR3 length: 14 residues. Germline values: CDR1 SGHAT, CDR2 FQNNGV. The CDR3 loop is CASSFGIRDTEAFF. CDR3 DNA: TGTGCCAGCAGCTTTGGGATACGGGACACTGAAGCTTTCTTT.